This TCR beta chain is from a study of cytotoxic CD8 clonotypes in ibrutinib-treated CLL (TCRdb year 2021). Background for the entire study: In this cohort, some 14 patients were treatment-naive and 11 to 12 were relapsed/refractory, while some 18 had unmutated IGHV. On average, each sample had roughly 250,000 productive templates and approximately 89,000 productive rearrangements. Cryopreserved peripheral blood mononuclear cells were collected before treatment, at response, and at either disease progression or sustained remission. The response samples were drawn at a median of approximately 12 months into treatment, with a range of roughly 6 to 36 months. Longitudinal samples were obtainable from about 30% of the roughly 86 participants in the trial. Every sample from remission and from progressive disease was obtained while the patients were still on ibrutinib. Responses were partial in about 25 patients and complete in 2; after median approximately 66 months follow-up, about 14 stayed in remission and roughly twelve progressed. The paper as a whole reports these results and caveats: Sustained-remission and progressing patients did not have matched sampling times, and lymph node repertoires were not examined. Baseline clonality was found to be higher than that of age-matched healthy donors and was strongly correlated with circulating CD8+ T-cell counts. Public clonotypes were rare and either contracted or stayed stable during treatment, and the rise in clonality at ibrutinib response reflected the expansion of private clonotypes. At ibrutinib response clonality went up, during sustained remission it held steady, and at progression it dropped back toward baseline.

Each clonotype received, on average, about 9.7x coverage in deep resolution sequencing performed on a MiSeq, where the target depth lay between 1 in 1 million and 1 in 200,000 T cells. TCR beta libraries were generated with the immunoSEQ hsTCRB Kit. The authors' analysis ran thus. ImmunoSEQ Data Assistant and ImmunoSEQ Analyzer were used for data analysis, and V, D and J genes were assigned according to IMGT definitions. Clonality was computed as one minus normalized Shannon entropy of productive rearrangement frequencies, ranging from 0 to 1. Public clonotype analysis was restricted to overrepresented clonotypes comprising at least 0.05% of each patient's repertoire. Roughly 12 age-matched healthy donor repertoires from immuneACCESS were used as controls for clonality. The immuneACCESS repertoire file appears here via TCRdb, limited to in-frame rearrangements. These files lack a portion of the clones; in checked studies, under half of the deficit traces to unresolved V genes, and the cause of the others is not known. V, J and clone size reflect that table, while D and trimming were determined from the DNA. Here the sample has 300,000 to 400,000 clones; 60% to 80% occur a single time. About 5.9% of the sample is held by the ten biggest clonotypes.

Turning to this clone: Which antigen it targets is not known. One base away there is no much larger clone; base qualities are not given.

Roughly 2 micrograms of genomic DNA were extracted from cryopreserved PBMCs for TCR beta library preparation. Longitudinal blood samples from CLL patients on ibrutinib monotherapy underwent high-throughput TCR beta sequencing. The patients took part in an open-label, single-center phase 2 trial of ibrutinib monotherapy. Via the germline V gene (reference sequence), CDR1 is MNHEY and CDR2 SMNVEV. From the cysteine through the phenylalanine, the CDR3 covers 15 amino acids. Only the CDR3 part of the read is kept: 45 bases, read in frame from the first base. From V the trimming removes 6 bases and from J it removes 0 bases, while the gene matches leave 5 bases of the junction unaccounted for.

The rearrangement combines TRBV27 with TRBJ2-7; TRBD2 aligns with 10 central bases. Here the sequenced sample was PBMCs, taken after 36 months of ibrutinib treatment. This TCR was sampled from a human donor with chronic lymphocytic leukemia. CDR3 sequence: CASRPTSGASYEQYF. The sequenced DNA is TGTGCCAGCAGACCAACTAGCGGGGCCTCCTACGAGCAGTACTTC.